This T cell receptor beta chain derives from a study of T cells in tumors after PD-1 blockade. Study-level information: Patients had no prior checkpoint blockade, systemic immunosuppressants, or anti-cancer therapy within 4 weeks.

Generated by immunoSEQ multiplex PCR, the TCRdb table keeps only in-frame clones and is missing some. The data contain roughly 50,000 clones, roughly three quarters of them singletons. This CDR3 spans 12 amino acids. Per the germline V gene, CDR1 is ENHRY and CDR2 is SYGVKD. V gave up 3 bases and J gave up 4 bases, with 6 bases separating them. The sequence derives from a human donor with basal cell carcinoma. The sample was PBMCs, taken before anti-PD-1 treatment. The gene calls are TRBV10-3 and TRBJ1-2, with D maybe TRBD1 (6 bases). CDR3 nucleotides: TGTGCCATCAGTGACAGGGGCTATGGCTACACCTTC. It codes for CAISDRGYGYTF.